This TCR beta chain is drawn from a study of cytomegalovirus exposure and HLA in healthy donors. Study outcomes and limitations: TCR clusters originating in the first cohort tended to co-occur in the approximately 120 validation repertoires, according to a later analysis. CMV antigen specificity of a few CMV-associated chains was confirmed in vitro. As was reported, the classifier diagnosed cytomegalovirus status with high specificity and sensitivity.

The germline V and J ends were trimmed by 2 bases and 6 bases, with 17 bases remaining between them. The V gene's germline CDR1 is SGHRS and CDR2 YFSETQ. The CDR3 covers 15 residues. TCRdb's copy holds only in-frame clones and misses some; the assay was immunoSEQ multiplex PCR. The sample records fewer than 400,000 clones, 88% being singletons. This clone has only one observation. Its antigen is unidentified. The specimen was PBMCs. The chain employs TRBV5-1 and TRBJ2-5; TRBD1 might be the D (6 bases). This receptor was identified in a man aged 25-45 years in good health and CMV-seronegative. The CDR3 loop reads CASSFLPGTIKTQYF. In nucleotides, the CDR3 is TGCGCCAGCAGCTTTCTCCCCGGGACAATTAAGACCCAGTACTTC.